The 12 T cell receptor beta chains in this list originate from one sample, sequenced in a study of post-analysis software for immune sequencing data. Study-wide results and caveats: The five TRBV segments detected at higher frequency in patients than in controls included TRBV5-6, TRBV5-1 and TRBV20-1.

Libraries were made from TCR beta cDNA, and they carried unique molecular identifiers. TCRdb reprocessed the PCR reads with MiXCR, giving one entry per CDR3 protein. The table has about 820,000 distinct CDR3 sequences, about 53% seen once. These receptors' targets are unknown. The sample taken for sequencing was blood. The receptors here all came from a girl aged 5 to 17 with multiple sclerosis.

The gene calls are TRBV5-5 and TRBJ2-5, with D unclear. V was clipped by 0 bases and J by 11 bases, with 14 bases between them. In germline, CDR1 is SGHKS, CDR2 YYEKEE (reference sequence). The length of the CDR3 is 13 residues. The CDR3 DNA reads as TGTGCCAGCAGCTTGGCCTCGGCTTCTGAGCAGTACTTC. This sequence encodes CASSLASASEQYF.

The chain links TRBV29-1 to TRBJ1-2, with D possibly being TRBD1 (5 bases). This CDR3 comprises 13 residues. Germline values: CDR1 SQVTM, CDR2 ANQGSEA. The V end was cut by 3 bases, the J end by 5 bases, with 13 bases between. CDR3 coding DNA: TGCAGCGTTGATGACAGCCTTCCATATGGCTACACCTTC. Protein product: CSVDDSLPYGYTF.

This clonotype has more than one count but fewer than ten. The chain has TRBV7-2 and TRBJ2-3; D is ambiguous. Germline loops: CDR1 SGHTA, CDR2 FQGNSA. Trimming removed 0 bases at V and 2 bases at J, with 9 bases between. The CDR3 is made up of 15 amino acids. CDR3 coding DNA: TGTGCCAGCAGCTTAGCGGCAGCAGTCACAGATACGCAGTATTTT. This codes for CASSLAAAVTDTQYF.

This chain links TRBV7-6 with TRBJ2-7, with D possibly being TRBD1 or TRBD2 (5 bases each). The V gene's germline CDR1 is SGHVS and CDR2 FNYEAQ. Trimming pared 2 bases from V and 3 bases from J, leaving 17 bases between. The CDR3 runs to 16 residues. The CDR3 DNA reads TGTGCCAGCAGCTTAAGAGGGGCCACCATCCTCTACGAGCAGTACTTC. The encoded protein is CASSLRGATILYEQYF.

The CDR3, as DNA: TGTGCCAGCAGCCAAGCTGCCGGGGCGAATTTCGCTTACGAGCAGTACTTC. It encodes CASSQAAGANFAYEQYF. The rearrangement uses TRBV4-2 and TRBJ2-7; TRBD1 or TRBD2 may be the D gene (5 bases each). Trimming shortened V by 1 base and J by 4 bases, and 20 bases separated the two germline ends. This CDR3 contains 17 residues. Germline loops: CDR1 LGHNA, CDR2 YNFKEQ.

The V and J genes are TRBV4-1 and TRBJ1-4; 11 bases map to TRBD1. The trim removed 5 bases at V and 8 bases at J, leaving 1 base unmatched. The germline gives CDR1 MGHRA, CDR2 YSYEKL. This CDR3 has 13 amino acids. The CDR3 region is CASSGQGAEKLFF. The CDR3 region has the DNA TGCGCCAGCAGCGGACAGGGGGCCGAAAAACTGTTTTTT.

The genes are TRBV29-1 and TRBJ2-1; 7 positions match TRBD1. In germline, CDR1 is SQVTM, CDR2 ANQGSEA. This CDR3 is built from 15 residues. V lost 3 bases to trimming and J lost 3 bases; unmatched junction nucleotides: 8. This CDR3 is CSVEPRDSGYNEQFF. For the CDR3, the DNA is TGCAGCGTTGAGCCCCGGGACAGCGGCTACAATGAGCAGTTCTTC.

V and J are TRBV11-1 and TRBJ2-1; maybe TRBD2 (6 bases). Trimming cost V 3 bases and J 9 bases, with 18 bases left between them. Germline loops: CDR1 SGHAT, CDR2 FQDESV (reference sequence). CDR3 length: 15 amino acids. Here the CDR3 DNA reads TGTGCCAGCAGCTTTGTATTAGCGGCCGACGTTGAGCAGTTCTTC. Translating it yields CASSFVLAADVEQFF.

This chain connects TRBV9 to TRBJ2-1; possible D gene TRBD2, 6 bases. CDR1 is SGDLS and CDR2 is YYNGEE in the germline V gene. The CDR3 is made up of 16 amino acids. The V and J ends lost 3 bases and 0 bases respectively, with 13 bases between them. CDR3 protein: CASSGRGTGSYNEQFF. For the CDR3, the DNA is TGTGCCAGCAGCGGGAGAGGGACTGGCTCCTACAATGAGCAGTTCTTC.

V usage is TRBV7-2 and J usage is TRBJ2-4; no reliable D call. The closer fit of TRBJ2-7 to the DNA end suggests the J call may be wrong. Per germline, CDR1 SGHTA and CDR2 FQGNSA. CDR3 length equals 13 residues. The CDR3: CASSWTETYEQYF. The CDR3 DNA sequence: TGTGCCAGCAGCTGGACGGAGACCTACGAGCAGTACTTC.

This clonotype was detected a few times. The V gene is TRBV12-3 or TRBV12-4, the J gene TRBJ2-1; D possibly corresponds to TRBD2 (6 bases). Trimming took off 7 bases at V and 0 bases at J, with 13 bases between the two ends. The CDR3 runs 15 residues. The CDR3 here is CASTPGGSSYNEQFF. The CDR3 nucleotides read TGTGCCAGCACACCTGGAGGGAGCTCCTACAATGAGCAGTTCTTC.

The table lists this clonotype with a few counts. The chain recombines TRBV20-1 with TRBJ2-7, with D possibly being TRBD1 (6 bases). The germline CDR1 and CDR2 sequences are DFQATT and SNEGSKA (reference sequence). Between the trimmed V and J ends, which lost 5 bases and 1 base, there was a span of 9 bases. This CDR3 has 12 amino acids. The CDR3 DNA follows: TGCAGTGCTCTAGGGGGTTCCTACGAGCAGTACTTC. It yields the protein CSALGGSYEQYF.